These 9 T cell receptor beta chains came from one sample sequenced in a study of OX40 agonist ivuxolimab in advanced cancers. Clones were sequenced by immunoSEQ multiplex PCR, and TCRdb holds only the in-frame ones, with some missing. Of approximately 74,000 clones listed, roughly 86% are singletons. The source was CD4+ or CD8+ T cells sorted from blood, collected in a trial of the OX40 agonist ivuxolimab. The receptor set was obtained from an adult with an advanced solid tumor such as melanoma, head and neck, liver or kidney cancer.

The rearrangement joins TRBV4-2 to TRBJ1-2, with no clear D. The CDR3 runs to 14 residues. Trimming took off 2 bases at V and 4 bases at J, with 11 bases between the two ends. Germline CDR1 is LGHNA and CDR2 is YNFKEQ. The chain's CDR3 is CASSQNQVVYGYTF. In DNA, the CDR3 is TGTGCCAGCAGCCAAAATCAGGTTGTCTATGGCTACACCTTC.

This clone has more than one count but fewer than ten. The V call is TRBV2, the J call TRBJ2-2, with TRBD2 identical over 8 bases. The CDR3 length is 16 residues. V lost 6 bases to trimming and J lost 2 bases; unmatched junction nucleotides: 8. Looked up from germline, CDR1 is SNHLY and CDR2 is FYNNEI. The CDR3 DNA follows: TGTGCCAGCAGATCCCAGAGCGGGGGAAACACCGGGGAGCTGTTTTTT. It yields the protein CASRSQSGGNTGELFF.

V is TRBV6-5 and J is TRBJ2-3, with D hard to call. CDR3 length equals 15 residues. Germline V gives CDR1 MNHEY, CDR2 SVGAGI. Trimming cost V 0 bases and J 2 bases, with 9 bases left between them. CDR3 sequence reads: CASSYSTIATDTQYF. Written as DNA, the CDR3 is TGTGCCAGCAGTTACTCGACAATTGCCACAGATACGCAGTATTTT.

The chain employs TRBV10-3 and TRBJ1-1; D possibly corresponds to TRBD1 (5 bases). The CDR3 is 14 amino acids. Germline-derived CDR1 and CDR2 are ENHRY and SYGVKD. V was trimmed by 10 bases and J by 5 bases, leaving 20 bases between them. The CDR3, as DNA: TGTGCCACCCTCAGAGATCAGGGTCTAACTGAAGCTTTCTTT. Protein sequence: CATLRDQGLTEAFF.

The genes are TRBV28 and TRBJ2-2, with 10 bases that match TRBD1. The trim removed 5 bases at V and 0 bases at J, leaving 0 bases unmatched. The CDR3 runs 15 residues. CDR1 MDHEN and CDR2 SYDVKM come from the germline V gene. CDR3 loop: CASSGQGANTGELFF. As DNA, the CDR3 is TGTGCCAGCAGTGGACAGGGGGCGAACACCGGGGAGCTGTTTTTT.

The rearrangement links TRBV29-1 to TRBJ2-5; no definite D call. V dropped 1 base and J dropped 4 bases, with 10 bases sitting between them. The germline CDR1 and CDR2 sequences are SQVTM and ANQGSEA. The CDR3 length is 13 residues. In nucleotides, the CDR3 is TGCAGCGTTGAAGGCATAGAAGCAGAGACCCAGTACTTC. This codes for CSVEGIEAETQYF.

The genes are TRBV5-1 and TRBJ1-1, with D maybe TRBD1 (6 bases). V was trimmed by 7 bases and J by 7 bases, leaving 11 bases between them. The CDR3 covers 11 residues. Per the germline V gene, CDR1 is SGHRS and CDR2 is YFSETQ. The CDR3 loop is CASYQQGEAFF. The CDR3 nucleotides are TGCGCCAGCTACCAACAGGGTGAAGCTTTCTTT.

J is TRBJ2-7 and V is TRBV18, with D unclear. Trimming stripped 3 bases from V and 2 bases from J, with 5 bases between. The CDR3 consists of 12 residues. CDR1 KGHSH and CDR2 LQKENI come from the germline V gene. CDR3 sequence: CASSPRPYEQYF. CDR3 coding DNA: TGTGCCAGCTCACCGCGTCCCTACGAGCAGTACTTC.

This clone was seen a single time. The chain has TRBV7-8 and TRBJ2-1; D is ambiguous. The CDR3 sequence is 18 residues long. Germline V gene sequence: CDR1 SGHVS, CDR2 FQNEAQ. Trimming stripped 1 base from V and 2 bases from J, with 18 bases between. The CDR3, as DNA: TGTGCCAGCAGCTTAGTCACGGCCAAAACGACTCCCTACAATGAGCAGTTCTTC. This codes for CASSLVTAKTTPYNEQFF.